Each of the 18 T cell receptor beta chains below was sequenced from the same sample in a study of CD8 T cells in ankylosing spondylitis. Study conclusions and caveats: Ankylosing spondylitis blood seemed to carry a telltale TCR beta motif made of several highly homologous variants.

Antigen specificity for these receptors is unknown. TCRdb re-called the 5' RACE reads through MiXCR, storing one row per CDR3 protein. This table has about 540,000 distinct CDR3 sequences, roughly 13% appearing once. Sequenced: blood, either unsorted or a sorted T cell fraction (not recorded which). The receptors originated from a male donor with ankylosing spondylitis.

The CDR3 DNA follows: TGTGCCAGCAGCCAAGATGTTGTTGCAGGGGGTTACAATGAGCAGTTCTTC. This codes for CASSQDVVAGGYNEQFF. V is TRBV3-1 and J is TRBJ2-1, with 7 bases lining up with TRBD1. The V and J ends lost 0 bases and 4 bases, in that order; junction bases with no gene match: 9. CDR1 is LGHDT, CDR2 YNNKEL, per germline (reference sequence). CDR3 size: 17 residues.

Ten or more counts support this clonotype. The chain has TRBV11-2 and TRBJ1-1, with no clear D. Germline CDR1 reads SGHAT; CDR2 reads FQNNGV. CDR3 length: 15 residues. V shed 0 bases and J shed 2 bases, with 10 bases lying between them. The CDR3 spells CASSLDGRQNTEAFF. The CDR3 DNA sequence: TGTGCCAGCAGCTTAGATGGACGGCAAAACACTGAAGCTTTCTTT.

The chain links TRBV4-1 to TRBJ2-3; D remains ambiguous. With 1 base removed from V and 0 bases from J, the gap between germline ends came to 8 bases. Per germline, CDR1 MGHRA and CDR2 YSYEKL. This CDR3 has 15 residues. The chain's CDR3 is CASSQVESSTDTQYF. The CDR3 DNA reads as TGCGCCAGCAGCCAAGTAGAATCCAGCACAGATACGCAGTATTTT.

A few counts support this clonotype. The rearrangement links TRBV3-1 to TRBJ2-7; D is ambiguous. From germline, CDR1 is LGHDT and CDR2 YNNKEL (reference sequence). Trimming took 1 base from V and 4 from J, leaving 8 bases between them. CDR3 length: 13 amino acids. The CDR3 DNA follows: TGTGCCAGCAGCCAAGGGAAAGGTTACGAGCAGTACGTC. This translates into CASSQGKGYEQYV.

This sequence joins TRBV5-1 and TRBJ1-2; D uncertain. Per germline, CDR1 SGHRS and CDR2 YFSETQ. Trimming left V 1 base short and J 6 bases short, with 13 bases between. CDR3 size: 14 residues. For the CDR3, the DNA is TGCGCCAGCAGCTTGATGTACGGGAACGATGGCTACACCTTC. Residues: CASSLMYGNDGYTF.

This clonotype has just a few counts. The rearrangement joins TRBV6-1 to TRBJ2-2; the match to TRBD1 covers 7 bases. CDR1 and CDR2 from the germline V gene are MNHNS and SASEGT. The CDR3 loop spans 15 amino acids. J was trimmed by 4 bases and V by 5 bases; bases with no gene match: 7. The CDR3 sequence: CASSLNRDSTGELFF. CDR3 DNA: TGTGCCAGCAGTCTTAACCGGGACAGCACCGGGGAGCTGTTTTTT.

This clonotype has only a few counts. The chain links TRBV7-8 to TRBJ2-7, with TRBD2 matching 8 bases. V lost 5 bases to trimming and J lost 5 bases; unmatched junction nucleotides: 5. Germline V gene lookup returns CDR1 SGHVS and CDR2 FQNEAQ. The CDR3 extends over 13 amino acids. The CDR3 nucleotides read TGTGCCAGCAGCCCGGGACTAGAAGACGAGCAGTACTTC. It translates to CASSPGLEDEQYF.

This clonotype has just a few counts. The chain couples TRBV20-1 to TRBJ2-5; 7 nucleotides line up with TRBD2. The CDR3 runs to 13 residues. Germline CDR1 DFQATT, CDR2 SNEGSKA (reference sequence). After removal of 3 bases from V and 1 base from J, the junction contained 2 bases not matched to a gene. CDR3 amino acids: CSASPGGQETQYF. CDR3 bases: TGCAGTGCTAGCCCGGGGGGCCAAGAGACCCAGTACTTC.

V gene TRBV2 combines with J gene TRBJ1-2, with D possibly being TRBD1 (5 bases). Germline lookup yields CDR1 SNHLY and CDR2 FYNNEI. V was pared by 8 bases and J by 8 bases, with 24 bases between. This CDR3 spans 15 amino acids. Here the CDR3 reads CASRGTTSGTGGYTF. As DNA, the CDR3 is TGTGCCAGCCGGGGGACCACATCGGGAACGGGCGGCTACACCTTC.

This clonotype occurred many times. The rearrangement links TRBV15 to TRBJ2-1, with 9 nucleotides matching TRBD2. The CDR3 has 17 residues. The ends lost 1 base at V and 4 bases at J; junction bases unmatched: 8. Germline V CDR1 and CDR2: LNHNV, YYDKDF (reference sequence). The CDR3 sequence is CATSRALLAGLYNEQFF. In DNA form, the CDR3 reads TGTGCCACCAGCAGAGCCCTGCTAGCGGGACTTTACAATGAGCAGTTCTTC.

This clonotype turned up a few times. The chain combines TRBV4-2 with TRBJ2-2; D is perhaps TRBD2 (5 bases). The germline gives CDR1 LGHNA, CDR2 YNFKEQ. The CDR3 sequence is 16 residues long. Trimming took 1 base from V and 3 from J, leaving 12 bases between them. The CDR3, as DNA: TGTGCCAGCAGCCAAGCCGTGGGAGAGGACACCGGGGAGCTGTTTTTT. Residues: CASSQAVGEDTGELFF.

The chain carries TRBV2 and TRBJ1-6; D not resolved. Germline V gene lookup returns CDR1 SNHLY and CDR2 FYNNEI. The V gene lost 8 bases and the J gene lost 5 bases, with 16 bases spanning the gap. This CDR3 has 15 residues. The CDR3 protein is CASGSRRIHNSPLHF. CDR3 nucleotide sequence: TGTGCCAGCGGATCGAGACGGATACATAATTCACCCCTCCACTTT.

This clonotype has at least ten counts. The chain couples TRBV20-1 to TRBJ2-7; 11 bases are a match to TRBD2. Germline trimming cut 5 bases from V and 3 bases from J; bases unmatched to any gene: 9. The germline gives CDR1 DFQATT, CDR2 SNEGSKA (reference sequence). The CDR3 runs to 15 residues. The CDR3 here is CSACPRTSGSYEQYV. The CDR3 region has the DNA TGCAGTGCTTGCCCTCGAACTAGCGGGAGCTACGAGCAGTACGTC.

A few counts support this clonotype. CDR3 sequence (DNA): TGTGCCAGCAGTTACTCGAAGAACACTGAAGCTTTCTTT. Residues: CASSYSKNTEAFF. The chain employs TRBV6-5 and TRBJ1-1; no firm D call. V lost 0 bases, J lost 1 base, and 3 bases lay in between. CDR1 is MNHEY, CDR2 SVGAGI, per germline. This CDR3 region has 13 residues.

The rearrangement uses TRBV5-1 and TRBJ1-2; the match to TRBD1 covers 7 bases. CDR1 and CDR2 from the germline V gene are SGHRS and YFSETQ. The CDR3 length is 15 residues. J was trimmed by 6 bases and V by 3 bases; bases with no gene match: 11. CDR3 DNA sequence: TGCGCCAGCAGCTATACAGGGGCCCGTATTAATGGCTACACCTTC. Its protein product is CASSYTGARINGYTF.

The chain is built from TRBV4-2 and TRBJ2-3; 10 positions match TRBD1. Trimming removed 0 bases from V and 4 bases from J; junction bases left unmatched: 7. CDR1 and CDR2 from the germline V gene are LGHNA and YNFKEQ. This CDR3 region has 17 residues. In nucleotides, the CDR3 is TGTGCCAGCAGCCAAGACCTGACAGGGGGCACGGCAGATACGCAGTATTTT. Its translation: CASSQDLTGGTADTQYF.

This clonotype was seen many times. The rearrangement uses TRBV7-9 and TRBJ2-1; the D is unclear. Germline V gene sequence: CDR1 SEHNR, CDR2 FQNEAQ (reference sequence). V lost 6 bases and J 5 bases, leaving 14 bases between the germline ends. CDR3 size: 14 residues. CDR3 nucleotides: TGTGCCAGCAGTCTAATGGGGTCACACAATGAGCAGTTCTTC. Residues: CASSLMGSHNEQFF.

CDR3 residues: CASSIYGDQPQHF. Here the CDR3 DNA reads TGTGCCAGTAGTATATATGGTGATCAGCCCCAGCATTTT. The rearrangement uses TRBV19 and TRBJ1-5; D unclear. The CDR3 consists of 13 residues. Germline CDR1 LNHDA, CDR2 SQIVND (reference sequence). Trimming removed 2 bases at V and 5 bases at J, with 7 bases between. Drawing the rest from reference TRBV19 and TRBJ1-5, the complete variable domain is DGGITQSPKYLFRKEGQNVTLSCEQNLNHDAMYWYRQDPGQGLRLIYYSQIVNDFQKGDIAEGYSVSREKKESFPLTVTSAQKNPTAFYLCASSIYGDQPQHFGDGTRLSIL.